This T cell receptor beta chain was sequenced in a study of blood T cell repertoires in COVID-19. Study in general: PBMCs, B-cell-depleted T cells, or T cells were the source of the cDNA or gDNA that made up the material.

Original data processing: The authors estimated nucleated cell counts from reference gene primer amplification. Repertoires were generated with immunoSEQ multiplex PCR, while TCRdb's copy carries only in-frame clones and drops some. That table gives V, J and clone size, and the DNA gave D and trimming. This table has a few hundred thousand clones, approximately 90% appearing once. The V end lost 1 base, the J end lost 6 bases, and 9 bases lay between the germline ends. Germline lookup yields CDR1 SEHNR and CDR2 FQNEAQ (reference sequence). The CDR3 sequence is 13 residues long. Categorization into cohorts depended on clinical history that participants reported. Donors in Cohort 3 counted as recovered after two negative PCRs, clearance, or symptom resolution.

The chain is built from TRBV7-9 and TRBJ1-2; D may be TRBD1 (5 bases). This clonotype was obtained from a man between 40 and 49 years old who had recovered from COVID-19. The sample comprised PBMCs or T cells enriched from blood (not recorded which). CDR3 in DNA: TGTGCCAGCAGCTTAGGGGGCGCTGATGGCTACACCTTC. Translation: CASSLGGADGYTF.